This entry lists 19 T cell receptor beta chains sequenced from one sample in a study of cytotoxic CD8 clonotypes in ibrutinib-treated CLL. Profiled with immunoSEQ multiplex PCR; TCRdb holds only in-frame clones, not every one. Here the sample spans just under 70,000 clones, about two thirds being singletons. The sequenced sample was PBMCs, obtained after 12 months of ibrutinib treatment. The origin of the receptors is a human donor with chronic lymphocytic leukemia.

The rearrangement joins TRBV6-4 to TRBJ2-2, with D tentatively TRBD2 (6 bases). In germline, CDR1 is MRHNA, CDR2 SNTAGT. V was pared by 4 bases and J by 4 bases, with 7 bases between. CDR3 size: 13 residues. This CDR3 is CASSVRGTGELFF. CDR3 DNA sequence: TGTGCCAGCAGTGTGCGGGGCACCGGGGAGCTGTTTTTT.

The chain joins TRBV5-1 to TRBJ1-1; D is ambiguous. Trimming took 2 bases from V and 0 from J, leaving 8 bases between them. The CDR3 length is 14 residues. The V gene's germline CDR1 is SGHRS and CDR2 YFSETQ. The CDR3 coding sequence is TGCGCCAGCAGCTTCCGGACGGTGAACACTGAAGCTTTCTTT. Translation: CASSFRTVNTEAFF.

This clone was counted a single time. Other nucleotide sequences from this sample produce the same CDR3. The gene calls are TRBV5-4 and TRBJ2-2, with TRBD1 matching over 7 bases. The CDR3 length is 14 residues. V lost 4 bases, J lost 2 bases, and 2 bases stayed unmatched. CDR1 and CDR2 (germline): SGHNT, YYREEE (reference sequence). The DNA of the CDR3 is TGTGCCAGCAGCAGGGGGCGAAACACCGGGGAGCTGTTTTTT. Translation gives CASSRGRNTGELFF.

The chain links TRBV29-1 to TRBJ1-2, with TRBD1 as a possible D gene (5 bases). Trimming left V 4 bases short and J 8 bases short, with 17 bases between. Germline V gives CDR1 SQVTM, CDR2 ANQGSEA. This CDR3 comprises 13 residues. DNA for the CDR3: TGCAGCGTTGCCCGGCAGGGAGGTTACGGCTACACCTTC. Protein sequence: CSVARQGGYGYTF.

V is TRBV6-1 and J is TRBJ1-5; D unresolved. The germline V and J ends were trimmed by 5 bases and 0 bases, with 8 bases remaining between them. Germline CDR1 reads MNHNS; CDR2 reads SASEGT. The CDR3 covers 14 residues. The CDR3 DNA is TGTGCCAGCAGTTTTAGGGATAGCAATCAGCCCCAGCATTTT. This sequence encodes CASSFRDSNQPQHF.

The chain joins TRBV18 to TRBJ2-2, with D perhaps matching TRBD2 (5 bases). The V gene's germline CDR1 is KGHSH and CDR2 LQKENI. This CDR3 region has 15 residues. V shed 2 bases and J shed 4 bases, with 11 bases lying between them. The CDR3 sequence: CASSPKAGVTGELFF. CDR3 DNA: TGTGCCAGCTCACCAAAAGCCGGGGTCACCGGGGAGCTGTTTTTT.

CDR3 in amino acids: CASRGPPNEKLFF. Here the CDR3 DNA reads TGTGCCAGCAGGGGACCGCCTAATGAAAAACTGTTTTTT. This chain joins TRBV6-5 and TRBJ1-4, with D possibly matching TRBD1 (5 bases). V lost 6 bases, J lost 3 bases, and 8 bases lay in between. CDR1 is MNHEY, CDR2 SVGAGI, per germline. The CDR3 extends over 13 amino acids.

V is TRBV5-1 and J is TRBJ2-7; 8 bases line up with TRBD1. CDR1 and CDR2 (germline): SGHRS, YFSETQ. Trimming cost V 4 bases and J 6 bases; bases outside gene matches: 9. This CDR3 contains 14 residues. The CDR3 reads CASSKQGARLEQYF. The CDR3 region has the DNA TGCGCCAGCAGCAAGCAGGGGGCCAGGCTCGAGCAGTACTTC.

The chain is built from TRBV6-5 and TRBJ2-3; no firm D call. V was trimmed by 2 bases and J by 3 bases, leaving 6 bases between them. CDR3 length: 13 amino acids. Germline V CDR1 and CDR2: MNHEY, SVGAGI. The CDR3 loop reads CASSYGATDTQYF. CDR3 nucleotides: TGTGCCAGCAGTTACGGAGCTACAGATACGCAGTATTTT.

The chain links TRBV9 to TRBJ1-4; TRBD1 is a possible D gene (5 bases). Germline CDR1 and CDR2: SGDLS and YYNGEE. The CDR3 runs to 16 residues. Trimming took 4 bases from V and 4 from J, leaving 17 bases between them. CDR3 nucleotide sequence: TGTGCCAGCAGCTCTGAGAGACAGACGGGTAATGAAAAACTGTTTTTT. Translation gives CASSSERQTGNEKLFF.

The chain carries TRBV7-9 and TRBJ1-2, with D maybe TRBD1 (6 bases). The germline V gene has CDR1 SEHNR and CDR2 FQNEAQ (reference sequence). CDR3 length: 14 residues. The V gene lost 1 base and the J gene lost 3 bases, with 9 bases spanning the gap. Here the CDR3 DNA reads TGTGCCAGCAGCTTAGAATGGACAGACTATGGCTACACCTTC. Encoded protein: CASSLEWTDYGYTF.

The chain combines TRBV20-1 with TRBJ2-3; D is undetermined. The CDR3 runs 10 residues. Germline assignment: CDR1 DFQATT and CDR2 SNEGSKA (reference sequence). V was pared by 3 bases and J by 6 bases, with 4 bases between. As DNA, the CDR3 is TGCAGTGCTAGTAGGGATACGCAGTATTTT. It is translated as CSASRDTQYF.

The genes are TRBV30 and TRBJ2-7; no reliable D call. The V gene lost 1 base and the J gene lost 6 bases, with 4 bases spanning the gap. CDR3 length: 10 amino acids. Germline values: CDR1 GTSNPN, CDR2 SVGIG (reference sequence). The CDR3 reads CAWSGTEQYF. In nucleotides, the CDR3 is TGTGCCTGGAGTGGAACCGAGCAGTACTTC.

The rearrangement links TRBV7-8 to TRBJ1-5; D remains ambiguous. V lost 5 bases and J 9 bases, leaving 11 bases between the germline ends. This CDR3 is 12 amino acids long. The V gene's germline CDR1 is SGHVS and CDR2 FQNEAQ. The CDR3 reads CASSRLGGPQHF. The CDR3 DNA reads TGTGCCAGCAGCCGCCTCGGCGGGCCCCAGCATTTT.

The chain is built from TRBV19 and TRBJ1-5, with D unresolved. CDR1 LNHDA and CDR2 SQIVND come from the germline V gene (reference sequence). The V gene lost 3 bases and the J gene lost 4 bases, with 10 bases spanning the gap. The length of the CDR3 is 14 residues. The CDR3 region is CASSMAQPNQPQHF. The CDR3 DNA reads TGTGCCAGTAGTATGGCACAGCCAAATCAGCCCCAGCATTTT.

The chain's CDR3 is CASSLDLGQGATEAFF. CDR3 nucleotides: TGTGCCAGCAGCTTGGATTTAGGACAGGGGGCCACTGAAGCTTTCTTT. This chain connects TRBV5-6 to TRBJ1-1; 11 bases agree with TRBD1. The CDR3 length is 16 residues. The V gene's germline CDR1 is SGHDT and CDR2 YYEEEE. V shed 0 bases, J shed 4 bases, and the junction held 5 bases outside the gene matches.

This clone occurred a few times. This chain joins TRBV30 and TRBJ1-5; TRBD1 is a possible D gene (5 bases). CDR1 is GTSNPN and CDR2 is SVGIG in the germline V gene (reference sequence). V was clipped by 4 bases and J by 6 bases, with 13 bases between them. CDR3 length: 13 amino acids. In DNA, the CDR3 is TGTGCCTGGACCCCCGGGGGGAGTCAGCCCCAGCATTTT. The encoded protein is CAWTPGGSQPQHF.

In this sample, this clone turned up once. The rearrangement joins TRBV5-4 to TRBJ2-7; 9 bases match TRBD1. Looked up from germline, CDR1 is SGHNT and CDR2 is YYREEE (reference sequence). The J segment lost 1 base and the V segment lost 0 bases, leaving 2 bases of the junction unmatched. There are 15 residues in the CDR3. The CDR3 is CASSLGGTGSYEQYF. The CDR3 bases are TGTGCCAGCAGCTTGGGAGGGACAGGGTCCTACGAGCAGTACTTC. Combining the CDR3 with reference TRBV5-4 and TRBJ2-7 gives the whole variable domain ETGVTQSPTHLIKTRGQQVTLRCSSQSGHNTVSWYQQALGQGPQFIFQYYREEENGRGNFPPRFSGLQFPNYSSELNVNALELDDSALYLCASSLGGTGSYEQYFGPGTRLTVT.

This clone was counted only a few times. This chain connects TRBV28 to TRBJ1-2, with D uncertain. This CDR3 is built from 13 residues. Germline V gene sequence: CDR1 MDHEN, CDR2 SYDVKM. V lost 5 bases and J lost 5, with 12 bases in between. The CDR3 reads CASSLGPRYGYTF. CDR3 bases: TGTGCCAGCAGTCTTGGCCCACGGTATGGCTACACCTTC.